These 20 T cell receptor beta chains originate from one sample sequenced in a study of PD-1 blockade in classical Hodgkin lymphoma. The sample's time point: newly diagnosed, previously untreated cHL patient sample. Clones were sequenced by immunoSEQ multiplex PCR, and TCRdb holds only the in-frame ones, with some missing. The repertoire holds 45,000 or so clones, with more than 75% as singletons. Sequencing was done on a sample of peripheral blood mononuclear cells (PBMCs). The receptors originated from a human donor with classical Hodgkin lymphoma.

This chain links TRBV6-6 with TRBJ2-7; no definite D call. Trimming shortened V by 6 bases and J by 0 bases, and 9 bases separated the two germline ends. This CDR3 contains 13 residues. Germline CDR1 MNHNY, CDR2 SVGAGI (reference sequence). CDR3 protein: CASRVDFSYEQYF. CDR3 nucleotides: TGTGCCAGCAGGGTTGACTTCTCCTACGAGCAGTACTTC.

The V call is TRBV7-8, the J call TRBJ1-1; no firm D call. Germline loops: CDR1 SGHVS, CDR2 FQNEAQ. Trimming removed 0 bases at V and 0 bases at J, with 5 bases between. The CDR3 extends over 14 amino acids. CDR3 sequence (DNA): TGTGCCAGCAGCTTAGCTTCTGTGAACACTGAAGCTTTCTTT. Protein sequence: CASSLASVNTEAFF.

The chain links TRBV25-1 to TRBJ2-1, with D possibly matching TRBD1 (5 bases). Germline V gene sequence: CDR1 MGHDK, CDR2 SYGVNS. Trimming stripped 5 bases from V and 2 bases from J, with 13 bases between. This CDR3 is 15 amino acids long. The CDR3 is CASSLRQHTYNEQFF. The CDR3, as DNA: TGTGCCAGCAGTCTCCGACAGCACACCTACAATGAGCAGTTCTTC.

The V and J genes are TRBV6-1 and TRBJ1-3, with 7 bases that match TRBD1. Germline-derived CDR1 and CDR2 are MNHNS and SASEGT. The CDR3 consists of 17 residues. V lost 1 base to trimming and J lost 0 bases; unmatched junction nucleotides: 6. As DNA, the CDR3 is TGTGCCAGCAGTGAAGTTTGGGACAGTGTCTCTGGAAACACCATATATTTT. It encodes CASSEVWDSVSGNTIYF.

V and J are TRBV5-4 and TRBJ2-2, with a possible D match to TRBD2 (7 bases). The CDR3 is 15 residues long. Trimming left V 3 bases short and J 3 bases short, with 12 bases between. The germline CDR1 and CDR2 sequences are SGHNT and YYREEE (reference sequence). DNA for the CDR3: TGTGCCAGCAGCTATGGGGGGGCGGACACCGGGGAGCTGTTTTTT. Amino acid sequence: CASSYGGADTGELFF. Full variable domain (missing parts from reference TRBV5-4 and TRBJ2-2): ETGVTQSPTHLIKTRGQQVTLRCSSQSGHNTVSWYQQALGQGPQFIFQYYREEENGRGNFPPRFSGLQFPNYSSELNVNALELDDSALYLCASSYGGADTGELFFGEGSRLTVL.

The chain couples TRBV27 to TRBJ2-5, with D unresolved. Germline CDR1 reads MNHEY; CDR2 reads SMNVEV (reference sequence). V was clipped by 11 bases and J by 1 base, with 26 bases between them. The CDR3 has 17 residues. The CDR3 DNA sequence: TGTGCCTCCTCAGAGTGGTACAGAAACAACTTCCAAGAGACCCAGTACTTC. This codes for CASSEWYRNNFQETQYF.

This clone was seen just once. The V and J genes are TRBV9 and TRBJ1-3, with 7 nucleotides matching TRBD1. V lost 4 bases and J lost 0; bases outside the gene matches: 10. There are 17 residues in the CDR3. CDR1 is SGDLS, CDR2 YYNGEE, per germline. CDR3 nucleotides: TGTGCCAGCAGCTCTCATTCCGGGACAGTCTCTGGAAACACCATATATTTT. This codes for CASSSHSGTVSGNTIYF. The complete variable domain, with remaining parts taken from reference TRBV9 and TRBJ1-3, reads DSGVTQTPKHLITATGQRVTLRCSPRSGDLSVYWYQQSLDQGLQFLIQYYNGEERAKGNILERFSAQQFPDLHSELNLSSLELGDSALYFCASSSHSGTVSGNTIYFGEGSWLTVV.

The chain joins TRBV5-4 to TRBJ2-2, with a possible D match to TRBD2 (5 bases). Germline V CDR1 and CDR2: SGHNT, YYREEE (reference sequence). CDR3 length: 17 amino acids. Trimming removed 4 bases from V and 1 base from J, with 17 bases in between. CDR3 bases: TGTGCCAGCAGCGCCTACATGGCGGGTATGAACACCGGGGAGCTGTTTTTT. Its translation is CASSAYMAGMNTGELFF.

This chain uses TRBV5-1 with TRBJ2-3; 13 bases map to TRBD2. The J segment lost 1 base and the V segment lost 4 bases, leaving 12 bases of the junction unmatched. Germline lookup yields CDR1 SGHRS and CDR2 YFSETQ. The CDR3 runs 19 residues. CDR3 amino acids: CASSPGRTSGSRGTDTQYF. The CDR3 nucleotides are TGCGCCAGCAGCCCGGGGCGGACTAGCGGGAGTAGGGGCACAGATACGCAGTATTTT.

V gene TRBV6-5 combines with J gene TRBJ1-6; D unclear. Germline CDR1 reads MNHEY; CDR2 reads SVGAGI. The V end was cut by 8 bases, the J end by 6 bases, with 11 bases between. The CDR3 totals 13 residues. CDR3 amino acids: CASSSLSNSPLHF. The DNA of the CDR3 is TGTGCCAGCTCTTCCTTATCTAATTCACCCCTCCACTTT.

This chain connects TRBV5-1 to TRBJ2-5, with TRBD1 identical over 9 bases. The germline V gene encodes CDR1 SGHRS and CDR2 YFSETQ. The trim removed 3 bases at V and 5 bases at J, leaving 8 bases unmatched. CDR3 length: 15 residues. Written as DNA, the CDR3 is TGCGCCAGCAGCTCGGGCACAGGGGGCGGGGAGACCCAGTACTTC. Translated: CASSSGTGGGETQYF.

The rearrangement joins TRBV9 to TRBJ2-2; 7 nucleotides line up with TRBD1. Germline CDR1 SGDLS, CDR2 YYNGEE. The CDR3 length is 18 residues. V was clipped by 4 bases and J by 0 bases; unmatched bases: 12. CDR3 nucleotide sequence: TGTGCCAGCAGCCTATCTAAGTACGGGACAGCGAACACCGGGGAGCTGTTTTTT. Translating gives CASSLSKYGTANTGELFF.

This chain uses TRBV20-1 with TRBJ2-1; weak D call: TRBD2 (5 bases). Germline CDR1 and CDR2: DFQATT and SNEGSKA (reference sequence). The CDR3 runs 10 residues. The CDR3, as DNA: TGCGCGACGGCGGGCAATGAGCAGTTCTTC. As protein: CATAGNEQFF.

This chain uses TRBV15 with TRBJ2-1; D unclear. The CDR3 sequence is 15 residues long. Germline V CDR1 and CDR2: LNHNV, YYDKDF (reference sequence). Trimming pared 9 bases from V and 0 bases from J, leaving 15 bases between. The DNA for the CDR3 is TGTGCCACAACCTTCACGCGGAGCTCCTACAATGAGCAGTTCTTC. Translated: CATTFTRSSYNEQFF. Combining the CDR3 with reference TRBV15 and TRBJ2-1 gives the whole variable domain DAMVIQNPRYQVTQFGKPVTLSCSQTLNHNVMYWYQQKSSQAPKLLFHYYDKDFNNEADTPDNFQSRRPNTSFCFLDIRSPGLGDTAMYLCATTFTRSSYNEQFFGPGTRLTVL.

The chain carries TRBV21-1 and TRBJ2-6; the DNA was not compared with TRBD1, the D call given in the table. TRBV21-1 is annotated as a pseudogene. The CDR3 spans 19 residues. The CDR3 here is CASSLKGPGRYSGANVLTF. The DNA of the CDR3 is TGTGCCAGCAGCCTCAAGGGGCCAGGACGTTACTCTGGGGCCAACGTCCTGACTTTC.

The DNA of the CDR3 is TGTGCCAGCTCACCACAAAGGGAATTGACCGGGGAGCTGTTTTTT. As protein: CASSPQRELTGELFF. The V gene is TRBV18, the J gene TRBJ2-2; no reliable D call. CDR1 and CDR2 from the germline V gene are KGHSH and LQKENI. Deletions cut 1 base from V and 5 bases from J, with 11 bases between. The CDR3 covers 15 residues.

V is TRBV14 and J is TRBJ2-5; TRBD2 agrees at 7 bases. The CDR3 is 15 amino acids. The germline V gene encodes CDR1 SGHDN and CDR2 FVKESK. V dropped 1 base and J dropped 5; count of bases not matched to a gene: 7. Written as DNA, the CDR3 is TGTGCCAGCAGCCAAGTAGATTGGGGAGGGGAGACCCAGTACTTC. Its translation: CASSQVDWGGETQYF. The full variable domain, its missing parts supplied by reference TRBV14 and TRBJ2-5, is EAGVTQFPSHSVIEKGQTVTLRCDPISGHDNLYWYRRVMGKEIKFLLHFVKESKQDESGMPNNRFLAERTGGTYSTLKVQPAELEDSGVYFCASSQVDWGGETQYFGPGTRLLVL.

The table lists this clone with a count of one. The genes are TRBV11-2 and TRBJ2-1, with 8 bases that match TRBD1. Looked up from germline, CDR1 is SGHAT and CDR2 is FQNNGV. This CDR3 is built from 17 residues. V dropped 5 bases and J dropped 3; count of bases not matched to a gene: 12. The CDR3 DNA reads TGTGCCAGCAGCCCCGGAGTGGGGGACAGGAACTACAATGAGCAGTTCTTC. This gives the protein CASSPGVGDRNYNEQFF.

In DNA form, the CDR3 reads TGTGCCAGTAGTATACTAGTATCCAATGAGCAGTTCTTC. It is translated as CASSILVSNEQFF. The chain links TRBV19 to TRBJ2-1; D remains ambiguous. V was trimmed by 2 bases and J by 6 bases, leaving 8 bases between them. Germline CDR1 and CDR2: LNHDA and SQIVND (reference sequence). The CDR3 contains 13 residues.

This chain's CDR3 is CASSRAPSGSSFQDEQYV. CDR3 DNA: TGTGCCAGCAGCCGAGCGCCTAGCGGGAGTTCCTTCCAGGACGAGCAGTACGTC. The chain carries TRBV7-8 and TRBJ2-7; 10 bases are a match to TRBD2. The germline gives CDR1 SGHVS, CDR2 FQNEAQ. Trimming removed 5 bases from V and 5 bases from J; junction bases left unmatched: 18. The CDR3 extends over 18 amino acids.